This T cell receptor beta chain was captured by sequencing in a study of T cell responses to AZD1222 COVID-19 vaccine. Details on this clone: What it binds is not known.

Notes on the study in general: Distributed over spike, vaccine-associated CD4 TCRs predominated at 160-218 and 743-854. Clonal diversity was possibly underestimated, and the donors were mostly white British, with more females.

The CDR3 is 13 amino acids. Trimming pared 6 bases from V and 8 bases from J, leaving 14 bases between. Germline CDR1 is SGHAT and CDR2 is FQNNGV. Method: immunoSEQ multiplex PCR; TCRdb's copy keeps in-frame clones and lacks some. The sample shows 65,000 to 100,000 clones, roughly 86% of them seen only once. This chain joins TRBV11-2 and TRBJ2-1; D ambiguous. Here the sequenced sample was peripheral blood, taken 28 days after the second AZD1222 dose. The TCR sequence derives from an adult who received the AZD1222 COVID-19 vaccine. CDR3 protein: CASRRPAQHEQFF. CDR3 bases: TGTGCCAGCAGACGCCCCGCGCAGCATGAGCAGTTCTTC.